The T cell receptor beta chain under discussion was sequenced for a study of T cell changes during pregnancy in multiple sclerosis. Germline V gene lookup returns CDR1 SEHNR and CDR2 FQNEAQ (reference sequence). Between the trimmed V and J ends, which lost 4 bases and 1 base, there was a span of 13 bases. This CDR3 comprises 15 residues. Sequenced by immunoSEQ multiplex PCR; TCRdb stores in-frame clones only, minus some. The table records roughly 90,000 clones, around 93% of them present only once. This clone came up a few times. This chain connects TRBV7-9 to TRBJ1-1, with a possible D match to TRBD1 (6 bases). This clonotype was obtained from a female donor in good health, enrolled as a control in a pregnancy study. The input for sequencing was peripheral blood, taken in the first trimester of pregnancy. CDR3 region: CASSSQTGANTEAFF. CDR3 nucleotides: TGTGCCAGCAGCTCTCAGACAGGAGCGAACACTGAAGCTTTCTTT.